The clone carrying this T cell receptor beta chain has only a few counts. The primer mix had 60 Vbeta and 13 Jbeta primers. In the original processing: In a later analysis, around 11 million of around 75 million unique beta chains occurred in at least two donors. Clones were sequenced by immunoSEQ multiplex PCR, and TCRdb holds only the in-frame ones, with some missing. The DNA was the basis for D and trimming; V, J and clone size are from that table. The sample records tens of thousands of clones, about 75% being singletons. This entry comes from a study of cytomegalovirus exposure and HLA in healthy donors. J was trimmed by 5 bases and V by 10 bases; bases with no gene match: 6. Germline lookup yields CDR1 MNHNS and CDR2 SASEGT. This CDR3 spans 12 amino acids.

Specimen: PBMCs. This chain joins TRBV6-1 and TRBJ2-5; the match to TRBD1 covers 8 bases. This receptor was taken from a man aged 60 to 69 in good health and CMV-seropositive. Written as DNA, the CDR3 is TGTGCCACCGCCGGGACAGGTGAGACCCAGTACTTC. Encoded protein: CATAGTGETQYF.